Following are 20 T cell receptor beta chains from one sample sequenced in a study of blood T cell repertoires in COVID-19. Sequencing used immunoSEQ multiplex PCR; TCRdb keeps in-frame clones, though not all of them. The table has approximately 70,000 clones, about 81% seen once; the top ten hold roughly an eighth. The specimen sequenced was peripheral blood. The receptors stem from an elderly woman with acute or convalescent COVID-19.

This clone came up once. The chain has TRBV11-2 and TRBJ2-7, with TRBD2 matching 7 bases. The junction had 5 bases not matched to a gene; V was cut back by 2 bases and J by 4 bases. The CDR3 is 14 residues long. Looked up from germline, CDR1 is SGHAT and CDR2 is FQNNGV. In DNA, the CDR3 is TGTGCCAGCAGCTTATGGTCTAGCGGATACGAGCAGTACTTC. This codes for CASSLWSSGYEQYF.

J is TRBJ1-4 and V is TRBV27; maybe TRBD1 (6 bases). Germline CDR1 and CDR2: MNHEY and SMNVEV (reference sequence). CDR3 size: 14 residues. Trimming left V 6 bases short and J 4 bases short, with 12 bases between. The CDR3 nucleotides read TGTGCCAGCAGGCGGACAGTTGGTAATGAAAAACTGTTTTTT. It is translated as CASRRTVGNEKLFF.

In its sample, this clone was seen once. V usage is TRBV20-1 and J usage is TRBJ2-1; D possibly corresponds to TRBD1 (6 bases). Trimming removed 3 bases at V and 12 bases at J, with 12 bases between. Looked up from germline, CDR1 is DFQATT and CDR2 is SNEGSKA (reference sequence). This CDR3 has 11 residues. The CDR3 region has the DNA TGCAGTGCTAGGGGGGCCAGCGGGCAGTTCTTC. Amino acids: CSARGASGQFF.

The chain carries TRBV11-2 and TRBJ1-1, with D tentatively TRBD1 (5 bases). V lost 2 bases and J lost 6, with 13 bases in between. CDR3 length: 14 amino acids. Germline CDR1 reads SGHAT; CDR2 reads FQNNGV. The CDR3 DNA reads as TGTGCCAGCAGCTTACGCGGGGGGAGGGCTGAAGCTTTCTTT. It translates to CASSLRGGRAEAFF. The full variable domain, in which reference TRBV11-2 and TRBJ1-1 provide the parts outside the CDR3, is EAGVAQSPRYKIIEKRQSVAFWCNPISGHATLYWYQQILGQGPKLLIQFQNNGVVDDSQLPKDRFSAERLKGVDSTLKIQPAKLEDSAVYLCASSLRGGRAEAFFGQGTRLTVV.

The CDR3 region has the DNA TGTGCCAGCAGCCTGACAGGGGCTTACTATGGCTACACCTTC. Translating gives CASSLTGAYYGYTF. V usage is TRBV6-5 and J usage is TRBJ1-2, with 8 bases that match TRBD1. The CDR3 sequence is 14 residues long. V shed 6 bases, J shed 3 bases, and the junction held 6 bases outside the gene matches. Germline V gene data show CDR1 as MNHEY and CDR2 as SVGAGI.

J is TRBJ2-1 and V is TRBV4-1, with D tentatively TRBD1 (5 bases). The CDR3 sequence is 13 residues long. V lost 2 bases to trimming and J lost 9 bases, with 11 bases between them. Per germline, CDR1 MGHRA and CDR2 YSYEKL. CDR3 nucleotides: TGCGCCAGCAGCCAACCAGGGATGGGTGAGCAGTTCTTC. It codes for CASSQPGMGEQFF.

The chain links TRBV21-1 to TRBJ1-5; the table's D gene call, TRBD1, was not cross checked with the DNA. TRBV21-1 represents a pseudogene. This CDR3 has 17 residues. CDR3 in amino acids: CASSKSTSAGDGQPQHF. The CDR3 nucleotides read TGTGCCAGCAGCAAAAGTACGAGTGCAGGGGACGGTCAGCCCCAGCATTTT.

The J gene is TRBJ2-7, the V gene TRBV29-1; D is possibly TRBD2 (5 bases). The CDR3 is 11 amino acids. CDR1 is SQVTM, CDR2 ANQGSEA, per germline. With 4 bases removed from V and 3 bases from J, the gap between germline ends came to 7 bases. The CDR3 loop is CSVVEGYEQYF. The CDR3 DNA sequence: TGCAGCGTTGTTGAGGGCTACGAGCAGTACTTC.

CDR3 coding DNA: TGTGCCAGCAGTCCACAGGGAACTGAAGCTTTCTTT. It encodes CASSPQGTEAFF. V and J are TRBV28 and TRBJ1-1, with D tentatively TRBD1 (6 bases). V was cut by 5 bases and J by 5 bases, with 9 bases left in between. This CDR3 is 12 amino acids long. Germline-derived CDR1 and CDR2 are MDHEN and SYDVKM.

The chain joins TRBV19 to TRBJ1-4, with D unresolved. Germline-derived CDR1 and CDR2 are LNHDA and SQIVND (reference sequence). The CDR3 contains 14 residues. Trimming removed 7 bases from V and 8 bases from J, with 17 bases in between. The CDR3 spells CASTTWGGGEKLFF. DNA for the CDR3: TGTGCCAGTACAACATGGGGAGGCGGCGAAAAACTGTTTTTT.

J is TRBJ2-1 and V is TRBV18; 10 bases line up with TRBD2. Germline V CDR1 and CDR2: KGHSH, LQKENI. The CDR3 spans 17 residues. V was pared by 3 bases and J by 6 bases, with 11 bases of the junction left unmatched. The CDR3 coding sequence is TGTGCCAGCTCACCTCGTTGGAGCGGGAGGGGGGTCAATGAGCAGTTCTTC. It translates to CASSPRWSGRGVNEQFF.

The V and J genes are TRBV7-2 and TRBJ1-2, with D possibly matching TRBD1 (5 bases). Trimming removed 5 bases from V and 1 base from J, with 20 bases in between. CDR3 length: 17 amino acids. In germline, CDR1 is SGHTA, CDR2 FQGNSA. The CDR3 reads CASSPSLRAAFNYGYTF. The DNA for the CDR3 is TGTGCCAGCAGCCCCTCACTCAGGGCCGCTTTTAACTATGGCTACACCTTC.

The chain combines TRBV27 with TRBJ1-4; D is unresolved. The CDR3 contains 15 residues. CDR1 and CDR2 (germline): MNHEY, SMNVEV (reference sequence). V dropped 6 bases and J dropped 0 bases, with 11 bases sitting between them. The chain's CDR3 is CASRSTPTTNEKLFF. The CDR3 region has the DNA TGTGCCAGCAGATCGACTCCGACAACTAATGAAAAACTGTTTTTT. The complete variable domain, with remaining parts taken from reference TRBV27 and TRBJ1-4, reads EAQVTQNPRYLITVTGKKLTVTCSQNMNHEYMSWYRQDPGLGLRQIYYSMNVEVTDKGDVPEGYKVSRKEKRNFPLILESPSPNQTSLYFCASRSTPTTNEKLFFGSGTQLSVL.

The chain uses TRBV30 and TRBJ1-2; tentative D call: TRBD1 (5 bases). V dropped 1 base and J dropped 8 bases, with 11 bases sitting between them. Germline CDR1 GTSNPN, CDR2 SVGIG (reference sequence). This CDR3 has 12 residues. The CDR3 DNA sequence: TGTGCCTGGAGTGCACAAACAGGAGGCTACACCTTC. It encodes CAWSAQTGGYTF.

The CDR3 region is CASSTGTSGRGCPYNEQFF. The CDR3 DNA reads TGTGCCAGCAGCACCGGGACTAGCGGGCGAGGGTGCCCCTACAATGAGCAGTTCTTC. The chain has TRBV3-1 (or the pseudogene TRBV3-2) and TRBJ2-1; 12 positions agree with TRBD2. Germline V CDR1 and CDR2: LGHDT, YNNKEL (reference sequence). Trimming at V came to 5 bases and at J to 2 bases, leaving 13 bases not matched to a gene. The CDR3 runs to 19 residues.

CDR3 sequence: CASSLVQGSGSGYTF. The DNA for the CDR3 is TGTGCCAGCAGCTTGGTGCAGGGTTCTGGCTCTGGCTACACCTTC. The chain couples TRBV5-4 to TRBJ1-2; D might be TRBD1 (5 bases). The V gene's germline CDR1 is SGHNT and CDR2 YYREEE (reference sequence). Trimming left V 0 bases short and J 7 bases short, with 16 bases between. This CDR3 has 15 amino acids. The variable domain in full, with the rest retrieved from reference TRBV5-4 and TRBJ1-2, is ETGVTQSPTHLIKTRGQQVTLRCSSQSGHNTVSWYQQALGQGPQFIFQYYREEENGRGNFPPRFSGLQFPNYSSELNVNALELDDSALYLCASSLVQGSGSGYTFGSGTRLTVV.

This clone was seen just once. This sequence joins TRBV19 and TRBJ2-7; TRBD1 might be the D (5 bases). In germline, CDR1 is LNHDA, CDR2 SQIVND (reference sequence). Trimming stripped 5 bases from V and 4 bases from J, with 15 bases between. The CDR3 totals 14 residues. The CDR3 loop is CASSPGSVLYEQYF. In DNA form, the CDR3 reads TGTGCCAGTAGTCCAGGGTCCGTACTTTACGAGCAGTACTTC.

As regards this clone: Within the sample, other DNA sequences also encode this same CDR3. V is TRBV4-1 and J is TRBJ2-3; D gene uncertain. The CDR3 length is 14 residues. Germline assignment: CDR1 MGHRA and CDR2 YSYEKL. V was pared by 2 bases and J by 2 bases, with 8 bases between. The CDR3 nucleotides read TGCGCCAGCAGCCAATCTCTTTCCACAGATACGCAGTATTTT. Its protein product is CASSQSLSTDTQYF.

This chain joins TRBV24-1 and TRBJ2-6; 7 nucleotides match TRBD1. With 1 base clipped from V and 1 base from J, the junction kept 18 bases outside the gene matches. This CDR3 region has 22 residues. CDR1 and CDR2 (germline): KGHDR, SFDVKD. The CDR3 DNA follows: TGTGCCACCAGTGATTTCCCTGGACAGGACGAGTTCCCTTCTTCTGGGGCCAACGTCCTGACTTTC. It specifies CATSDFPGQDEFPSSGANVLTF.

The CDR3 bases are TGTGCCAGCAGCCATAACGACAGGGGGTCCGAGCAGTACTTC. This sequence encodes CASSHNDRGSEQYF. This sequence joins TRBV3-1 (or the pseudogene TRBV3-2) and TRBJ2-7; TRBD1 aligns across 9 bases. This CDR3 region has 14 residues. V was pared by 3 bases and J by 6 bases, with 6 bases of the junction left unmatched. From germline, CDR1 is LGHDT and CDR2 YNNKEL (reference sequence).